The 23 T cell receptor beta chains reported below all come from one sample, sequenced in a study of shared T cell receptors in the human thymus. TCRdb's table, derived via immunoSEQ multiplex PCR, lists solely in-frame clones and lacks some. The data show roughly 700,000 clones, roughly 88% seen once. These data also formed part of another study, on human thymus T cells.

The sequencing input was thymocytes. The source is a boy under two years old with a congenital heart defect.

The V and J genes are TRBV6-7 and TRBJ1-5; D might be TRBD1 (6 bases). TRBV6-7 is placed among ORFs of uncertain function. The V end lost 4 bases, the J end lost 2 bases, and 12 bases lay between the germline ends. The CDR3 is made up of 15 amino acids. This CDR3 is CASSSHRVGNQPQHF. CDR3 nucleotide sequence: TGTGCCAGCAGTTCCCACAGGGTCGGCAATCAGCCCCAGCATTTT.

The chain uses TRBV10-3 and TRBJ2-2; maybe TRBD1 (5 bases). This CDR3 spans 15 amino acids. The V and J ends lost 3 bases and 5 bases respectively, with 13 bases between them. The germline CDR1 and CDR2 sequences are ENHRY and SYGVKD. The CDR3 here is CAISDDSGRTGELFF. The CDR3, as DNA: TGTGCCATCAGTGATGACAGTGGTAGAACCGGGGAGCTGTTTTTT.

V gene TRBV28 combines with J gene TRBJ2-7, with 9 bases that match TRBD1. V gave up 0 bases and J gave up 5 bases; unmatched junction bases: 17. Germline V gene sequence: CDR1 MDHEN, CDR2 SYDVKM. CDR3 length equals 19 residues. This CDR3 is CASSLCPRDRALRVDEQYF. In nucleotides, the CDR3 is TGTGCCAGCAGTTTATGCCCCAGGGACAGGGCCCTAAGAGTCGACGAGCAGTACTTC.

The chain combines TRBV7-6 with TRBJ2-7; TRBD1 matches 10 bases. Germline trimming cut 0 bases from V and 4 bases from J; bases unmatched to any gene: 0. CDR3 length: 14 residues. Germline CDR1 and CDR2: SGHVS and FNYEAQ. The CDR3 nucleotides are TGTGCCAGCAGCTTAGCGGGACAGGGGTACGAGCAGTACTTC. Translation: CASSLAGQGYEQYF. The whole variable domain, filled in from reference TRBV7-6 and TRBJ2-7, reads GAGVSQSPRYKVTKRGQDVALRCDPISGHVSLYWYRQALGQGPEFLTYFNYEAQQDKSGLPNDRFSAERPEGSISTLTIQRTEQRDSAMYRCASSLAGQGYEQYFGPGTRLTVT.

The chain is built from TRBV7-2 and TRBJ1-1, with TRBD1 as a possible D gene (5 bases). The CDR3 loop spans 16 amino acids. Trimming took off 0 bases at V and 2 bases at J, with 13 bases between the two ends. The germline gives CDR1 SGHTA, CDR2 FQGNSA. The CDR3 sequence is CASSLASQGINTEAFF. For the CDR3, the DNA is TGTGCCAGCAGCTTAGCTTCTCAGGGTATCAACACTGAAGCTTTCTTT.

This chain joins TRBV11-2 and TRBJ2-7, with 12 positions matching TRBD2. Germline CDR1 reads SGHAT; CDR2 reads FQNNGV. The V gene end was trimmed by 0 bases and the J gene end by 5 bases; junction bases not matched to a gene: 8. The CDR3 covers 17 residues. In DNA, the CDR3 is TGTGCCAGCAGCTTAGATTCGATCCTAGCGGGAGGGAACGAGCAGTACTTC. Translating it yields CASSLDSILAGGNEQYF.

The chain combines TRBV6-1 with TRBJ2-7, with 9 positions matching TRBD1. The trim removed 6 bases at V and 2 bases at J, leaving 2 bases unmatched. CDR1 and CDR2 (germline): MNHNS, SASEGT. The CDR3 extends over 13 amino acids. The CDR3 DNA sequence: TGTGCCAGCAGGGACAGGGGACCCTACGAGCAGTACTTC. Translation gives CASRDRGPYEQYF.

CDR3 protein: CASSSQGQGRDFSYEQYF. The CDR3 DNA reads TGTGCCAGCAGCTCGCAGGGACAGGGGAGAGACTTTTCCTACGAGCAGTACTTC. The chain carries TRBV7-6 and TRBJ2-7; TRBD1 matches at 10 bases. Losses at the gene ends were 4 bases for V and 1 base for J; bases not matched to a gene: 13. This CDR3 is built from 18 residues. Germline CDR1 SGHVS, CDR2 FNYEAQ.

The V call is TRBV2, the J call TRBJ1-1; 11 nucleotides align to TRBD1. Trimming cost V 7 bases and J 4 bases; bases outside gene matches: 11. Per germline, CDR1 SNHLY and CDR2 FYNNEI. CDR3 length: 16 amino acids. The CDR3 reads CASTKGDRGVSTEAFF. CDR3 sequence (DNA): TGTGCCAGCACCAAGGGGGACAGGGGGGTTAGCACTGAAGCTTTCTTT.

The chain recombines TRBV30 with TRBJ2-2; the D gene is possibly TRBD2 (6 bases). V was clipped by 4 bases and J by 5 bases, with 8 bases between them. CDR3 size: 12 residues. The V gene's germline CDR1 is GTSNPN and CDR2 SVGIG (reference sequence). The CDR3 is CAWTAGTGELFF. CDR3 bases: TGTGCCTGGACTGCGGGGACCGGGGAGCTGTTTTTT.

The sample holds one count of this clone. In nucleotides, the CDR3 is TGCGCCAGCAGCCAAGCCGGGGTGGATGAGACCCAGTACTTC. Translation gives CASSQAGVDETQYF. V is TRBV4-3 and J is TRBJ2-5, with a possible D match to TRBD2 (5 bases). In germline, CDR1 is LGHNA, CDR2 YSLEER. This CDR3 has 14 residues. Trimming removed 1 base from V and 5 bases from J, with 11 bases in between.

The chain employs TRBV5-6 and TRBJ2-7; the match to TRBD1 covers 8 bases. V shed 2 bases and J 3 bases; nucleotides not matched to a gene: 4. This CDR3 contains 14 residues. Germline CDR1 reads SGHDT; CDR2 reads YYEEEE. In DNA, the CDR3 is TGTGCCAGCAGCTTATTGGACAGGGTCTACGAGCAGTACTTC. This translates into CASSLLDRVYEQYF. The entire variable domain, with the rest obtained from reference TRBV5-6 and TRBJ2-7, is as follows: DAGVTQSPTHLIKTRGQQVTLRCSPKSGHDTVSWYQQALGQGPQFIFQYYEEEERQRGNFPDRFSGHQFPNYSSELNVNALLLGDSALYLCASSLLDRVYEQYFGPGTRLTVT.

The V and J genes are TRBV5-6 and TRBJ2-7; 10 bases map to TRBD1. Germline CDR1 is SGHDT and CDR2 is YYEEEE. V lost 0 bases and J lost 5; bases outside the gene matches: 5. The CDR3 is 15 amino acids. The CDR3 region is CASSLAGQGSHEQYF. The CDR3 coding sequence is TGTGCCAGCAGCTTGGCGGGACAGGGGTCCCACGAGCAGTACTTC.

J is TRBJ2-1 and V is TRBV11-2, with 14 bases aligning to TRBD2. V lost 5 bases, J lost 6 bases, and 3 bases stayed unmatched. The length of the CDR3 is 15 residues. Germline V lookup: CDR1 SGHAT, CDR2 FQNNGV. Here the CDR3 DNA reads TGTGCCAGCAGCCAGGGACTAGCGGGGGCCAATGAGCAGTTCTTC. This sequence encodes CASSQGLAGANEQFF.

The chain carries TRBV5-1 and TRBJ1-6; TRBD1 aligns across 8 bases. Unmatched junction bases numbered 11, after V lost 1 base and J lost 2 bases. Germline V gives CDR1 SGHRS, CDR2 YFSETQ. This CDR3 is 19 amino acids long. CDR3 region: CASSLRKPGGAAYNSPLHF. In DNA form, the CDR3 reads TGCGCCAGCAGCTTGCGAAAACCAGGGGGCGCCGCCTATAATTCACCCCTCCACTTT. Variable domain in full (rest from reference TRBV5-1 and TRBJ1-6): KAGVTQTPRYLIKTRGQQVTLSCSPISGHRSVSWYQQTPGQGLQFLFEYFSETQRNKGNFPGRFSGRQFSNSRSEMNVSTLELGDSALYLCASSLRKPGGAAYNSPLHFGNGTRLTVT.

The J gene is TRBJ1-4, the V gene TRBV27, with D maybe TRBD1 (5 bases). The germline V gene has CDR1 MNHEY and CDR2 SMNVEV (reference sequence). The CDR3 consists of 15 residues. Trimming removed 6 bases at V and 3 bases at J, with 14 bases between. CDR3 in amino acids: CASRLKGPSNEKLFF. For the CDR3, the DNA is TGTGCCAGCAGACTGAAGGGGCCATCTAATGAAAAACTGTTTTTT. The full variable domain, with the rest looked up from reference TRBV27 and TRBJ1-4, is EAQVTQNPRYLITVTGKKLTVTCSQNMNHEYMSWYRQDPGLGLRQIYYSMNVEVTDKGDVPEGYKVSRKEKRNFPLILESPSPNQTSLYFCASRLKGPSNEKLFFGSGTQLSVL.

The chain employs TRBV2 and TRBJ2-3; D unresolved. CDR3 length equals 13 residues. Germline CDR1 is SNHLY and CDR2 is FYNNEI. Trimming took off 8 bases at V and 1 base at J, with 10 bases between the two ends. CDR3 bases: TGTGCCAGCTTTTCTACCTGCACAGATACGCAGTATTTT. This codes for CASFSTCTDTQYF.

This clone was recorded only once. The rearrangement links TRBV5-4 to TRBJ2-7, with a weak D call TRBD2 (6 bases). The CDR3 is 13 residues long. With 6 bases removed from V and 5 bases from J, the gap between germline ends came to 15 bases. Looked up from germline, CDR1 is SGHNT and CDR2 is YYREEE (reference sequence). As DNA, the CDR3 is TGTGCCAGCACCCTGTGGGGCGGGAACGAGCAGTACTTC. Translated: CASTLWGGNEQYF.

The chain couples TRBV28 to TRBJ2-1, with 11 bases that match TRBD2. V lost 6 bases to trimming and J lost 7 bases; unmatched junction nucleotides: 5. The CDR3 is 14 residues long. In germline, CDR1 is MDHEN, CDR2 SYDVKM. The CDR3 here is CASSGTSGSNEQFF. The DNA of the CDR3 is TGTGCCAGCAGCGGGACTAGCGGCTCTAATGAGCAGTTCTTC.

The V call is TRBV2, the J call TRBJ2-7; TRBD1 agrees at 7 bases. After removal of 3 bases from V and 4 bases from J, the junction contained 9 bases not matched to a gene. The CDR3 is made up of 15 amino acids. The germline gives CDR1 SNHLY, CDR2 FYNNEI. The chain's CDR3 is CASSEMDRCEYEQYF. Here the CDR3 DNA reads TGTGCCAGCAGTGAGATGGACAGGTGTGAGTACGAGCAGTACTTC.

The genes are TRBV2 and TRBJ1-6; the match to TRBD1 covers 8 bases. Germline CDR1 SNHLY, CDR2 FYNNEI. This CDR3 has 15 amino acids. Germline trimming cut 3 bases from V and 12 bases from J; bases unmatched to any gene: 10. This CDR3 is CASSERGQGNGPLHF. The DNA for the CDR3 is TGTGCCAGCAGTGAGCGAGGACAGGGAAACGGACCCCTCCACTTT. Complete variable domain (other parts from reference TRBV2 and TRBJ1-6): EPEVTQTPSHQVTQMGQEVILRCVPISNHLYFYWYRQILGQKVEFLVSFYNNEISEKSEIFDDQFSVERPDGSNFTLKIRSTKLEDSAMYFCASSERGQGNGPLHFGNGTRLTVT.

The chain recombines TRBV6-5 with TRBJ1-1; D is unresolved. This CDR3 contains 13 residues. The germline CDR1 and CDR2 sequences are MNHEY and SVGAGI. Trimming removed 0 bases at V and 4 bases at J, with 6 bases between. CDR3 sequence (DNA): TGTGCCAGCAGTTACTCGGCCCGCACTGAAGCTTTCTTT. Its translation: CASSYSARTEAFF.

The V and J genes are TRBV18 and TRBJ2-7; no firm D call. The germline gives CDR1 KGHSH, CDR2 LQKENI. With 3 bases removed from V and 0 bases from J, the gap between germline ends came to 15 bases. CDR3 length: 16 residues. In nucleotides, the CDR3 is TGTGCCAGCTCACCGAATTCGCACAGAAGCTCCTACGAGCAGTACTTC. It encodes CASSPNSHRSSYEQYF.